The clone carrying this T cell receptor beta chain appeared a few times. Its antigen is not identified. The sample is drawn from a study of T cell repertoires in cytomegalovirus infection. Overall study context: Public TCR beta signatures were indicative of both CMV infection and a matching HLA type.

TCRdb fed the reads into MiXCR, producing one record per CDR3 protein. Among 640,000 or so distinct CDR3 sequences listed, roughly 30% were seen once. This CDR3 spans 14 amino acids. Germline V gene sequence: CDR1 MNHNS, CDR2 SASEGT. Trimming took off 6 bases at V and 3 bases at J, with 13 bases between the two ends. Findings of the study overall: Dominant in the ex vivo response were TCR beta clonotypes restricted by HLA-C and specific for CMV.

The receptor's source is a human donor in good health (CMV status not recorded). Some clones in this sample may be carry-over from other donors' samples. Sequences were derived from cultured PBMCs, sampled from culture after CMV antigen stimulation. This chain links TRBV6-1 with TRBJ2-3; a weak D match, TRBD2 (5 bases). The CDR3 reads CASSNPTITDTQYF. In nucleotides, the CDR3 is TGTGCCAGCAGCAATCCGACTATTACAGATACGCAGTATTTT.